This entry is about one T cell receptor (beta chain). This clonotype was observed once. Its antigen is unknown. Base qualities are not recorded, but no much larger clone differs from it by a single base. Just one read gives weak support. The data were taken from a study of tumor-infiltrating lymphocytes in oesophageal squamous cell carcinoma (dated by TCRdb to about 2016). The library was generated by PCR. The listed sequencing device is Illumina HiSeq 2000. Using fastp at Q25 and MiXCR, TCRdb reprocessed the public reads and kept productive beta chains. Records with the same CDR3 protein are collapsed into one entry carrying the most frequent genes and DNA. Here the sample has about 13,000 distinct CDR3 sequences; roughly 51% occur a single time. Of the sample, 12% falls within the top ten clones. V is cut back by 1 base and J by 9 bases, with 10 bases in the junction unmatched. CDR1 KGHDR and CDR2 SFDVKD were looked up in the germline V gene. There are 16 amino acids in the CDR3, from cysteine to phenylalanine inclusive. Only the CDR3 DNA stays, 48 bases, in frame from base 1.

The chain is made from TRBV24-1 and TRBJ2-1, with TRBD2 matching 8 junction bases. The sequencing sample was made of blood. This receptor was taken from a female donor with esophageal squamous cell carcinoma. The DNA sequence reads TGTGCCACCAGTGATTTAGGAATAGCGGGGAGCATTGAGCAGTTCTTC. Its protein product is CATSDLGIAGSIEQFF.